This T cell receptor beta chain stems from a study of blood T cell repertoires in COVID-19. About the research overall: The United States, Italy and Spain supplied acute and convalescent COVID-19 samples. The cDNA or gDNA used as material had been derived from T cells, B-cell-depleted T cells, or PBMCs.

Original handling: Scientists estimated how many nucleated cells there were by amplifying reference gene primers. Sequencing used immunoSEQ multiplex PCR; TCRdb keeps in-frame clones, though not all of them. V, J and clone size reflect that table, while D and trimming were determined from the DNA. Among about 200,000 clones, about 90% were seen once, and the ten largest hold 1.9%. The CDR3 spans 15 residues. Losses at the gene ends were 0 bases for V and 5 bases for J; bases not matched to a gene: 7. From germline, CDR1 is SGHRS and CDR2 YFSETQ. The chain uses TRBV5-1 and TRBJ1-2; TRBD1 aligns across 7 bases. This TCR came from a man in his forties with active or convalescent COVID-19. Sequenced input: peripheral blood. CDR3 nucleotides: TGCGCCAGCAGCTTGGCTGAGGGGGCCCTGTATGGCTACACCTTC. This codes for CASSLAEGALYGYTF.